This T cell receptor beta chain comes out of a study of shared T cell receptors in the human thymus. Assay used: immunoSEQ multiplex PCR; TCRdb lists only in-frame clones, some missing. Of over 450,000 clones in the sample, around 82% were seen once. The germline CDR1 and CDR2 sequences are SGHTA and FQGNSA. After removal of 6 bases from V and 1 base from J, the junction contained 6 bases not matched to a gene. CDR3 size: 15 residues. These same data were also listed under a study on human thymus T cells. From that paper: The donor group consisted of healthy Finnish infants who were having corrective surgery for congenital heart defects. The thymus tissue came from resections taken during corrective heart surgery. In thymic and blood repertoires alike, V and J usage looked biased. Highly overlapping thymic repertoires among unrelated individuals were reported in related research.

This chain links TRBV7-2 with TRBJ2-7, with 10 bases fitting TRBD2. The sequenced sample consisted of thymocytes. The receptor comes from a boy under two years old with a congenital heart defect. This CDR3 is CASRPSGRASYEQYF. The CDR3 DNA reads TGTGCCAGCAGACCTAGCGGGAGAGCATCCTACGAGCAGTACTTC.